This T cell receptor (beta chain) is drawn from a study of blood T cell repertoires in COVID-19. About the study: There were acute and convalescent COVID-19 samples, and they came from the United States, Italy and Spain.

Germline lookup yields CDR1 MDHEN and CDR2 SYDVKM. V dropped 6 bases and J dropped 7 bases, with 10 bases sitting between them. The CDR3 is made up of 12 amino acids. In the original processing: Using reference gene primer amplification, nucleated cell counts were estimated. TCRdb's table, derived via immunoSEQ multiplex PCR, lists solely in-frame clones and lacks some. The DNA gave D and trimming, while V, J and clone size come from that table. The sample shows 250,000 to 350,000 clones, 88% of them seen only once. The rearrangement uses TRBV28 and TRBJ1-5; D remains unclear. The clonotype comes from a woman between 45 and 65 years old with active or convalescent COVID-19. What was sequenced was peripheral blood. The CDR3 sequence is CASSPLRQPQHF. The CDR3 nucleotides read TGTGCCAGCAGCCCTCTGAGACAGCCCCAGCATTTT. The full variable domain, rest sourced from reference TRBV28 and TRBJ1-5, is DVKVTQSSRYLVKRTGEKVFLECVQDMDHENMFWYRQDPGLGLRLIYFSYDVKMKEKGDIPEGYSVSREKKERFSLILESASTNQTSMYLCASSPLRQPQHFGDGTRLSIL.